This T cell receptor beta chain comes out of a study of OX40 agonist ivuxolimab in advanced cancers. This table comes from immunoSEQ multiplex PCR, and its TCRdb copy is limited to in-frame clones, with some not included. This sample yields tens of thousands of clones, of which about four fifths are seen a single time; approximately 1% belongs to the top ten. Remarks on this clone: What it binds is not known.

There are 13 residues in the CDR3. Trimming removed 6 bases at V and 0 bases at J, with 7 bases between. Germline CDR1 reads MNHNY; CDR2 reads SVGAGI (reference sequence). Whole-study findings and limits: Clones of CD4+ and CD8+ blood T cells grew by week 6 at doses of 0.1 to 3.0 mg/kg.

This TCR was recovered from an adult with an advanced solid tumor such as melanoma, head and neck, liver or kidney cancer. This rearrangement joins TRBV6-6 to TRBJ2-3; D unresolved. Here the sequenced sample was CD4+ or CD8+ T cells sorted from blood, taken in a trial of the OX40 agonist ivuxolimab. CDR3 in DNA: TGTGCCAGCAGCCGCATGAGCACAGATACGCAGTATTTT. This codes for CASSRMSTDTQYF.